This passage covers 3 T cell receptor beta chains from one sample sequenced in a study of blood T cells in healthy people across ages. It was with a sample-barcoded 5' primer and a J-beta primer mix that a second PCR of roughly 7 to 12 cycles was run. TCRdb re-called the 5' RACE reads with MiXCR, one entry per CDR3 protein. The data show 700,000 to 900,000 distinct CDR3 sequences, more than 25% seen once. The data also belong to a second study, concerning T cells of mothers and their children.

Material for sequencing was blood. Every receptor here comes from a boy younger than 18 in good health.

This clonotype was observed a few times. The chain links TRBV20-1 to TRBJ2-5; no clear D. Germline CDR1 DFQATT, CDR2 SNEGSKA (reference sequence). The CDR3 has 15 residues. The V and J ends lost 6 bases and 0 bases respectively, with 17 bases between them. The chain's CDR3 is CSASGRRVDQETQYF. The CDR3 coding sequence is TGCAGTGCGAGTGGTCGACGGGTAGACCAAGAGACCCAGTACTTC.

The chain is built from TRBV30 and TRBJ2-5; 10 nucleotides match TRBD2. The end of the DNA aligns better with TRBJ2-1, so the J call may be wrong. The CDR3 loop spans 14 amino acids. The V gene's germline CDR1 is GTSNPN and CDR2 SVGIG (reference sequence). In DNA form, the CDR3 reads TGTGCCTGGAGTAAGCGGGGGGGCGGCAATGAGCAGTTCTTC. Translated, it gives CAWSKRGGGNEQFF.

The DNA for the CDR3 is TGCAGTGCTCGCCGGGACTCCATCCAAGAGACCCAGTACTTC. Residues: CSARRDSIQETQYF. The V gene is TRBV20-1, the J gene TRBJ2-5; the D gene is possibly TRBD2 (6 bases). The germline V gene has CDR1 DFQATT and CDR2 SNEGSKA (reference sequence). With 5 bases removed from V and 1 base from J, the gap between germline ends came to 14 bases. The CDR3 covers 14 residues.